The T cell receptor beta chain under discussion was sequenced for a study of control samples from healthy donors and cancer patients. The junction had 6 bases not matched to a gene; V was cut back by 2 bases and J by 0 bases. Per the germline V gene, CDR1 is SGDLS and CDR2 is YYNGEE. This CDR3 comprises 16 residues. Profiled with immunoSEQ multiplex PCR; TCRdb holds only in-frame clones, not every one. The sample yields about 65,000 clones, less than 95% seen once. The chain employs TRBV9 and TRBJ2-3, with 7 nucleotides matching TRBD2. Source material: PBMCs. This TCR was sampled from a woman aged 50 to 60 with colorectal cancer. The DNA for the CDR3 is TGTGCCAGCAGCGTCGGGGGAGGGGCAAGCACAGATACGCAGTATTTT. Its protein product is CASSVGGGASTDTQYF.